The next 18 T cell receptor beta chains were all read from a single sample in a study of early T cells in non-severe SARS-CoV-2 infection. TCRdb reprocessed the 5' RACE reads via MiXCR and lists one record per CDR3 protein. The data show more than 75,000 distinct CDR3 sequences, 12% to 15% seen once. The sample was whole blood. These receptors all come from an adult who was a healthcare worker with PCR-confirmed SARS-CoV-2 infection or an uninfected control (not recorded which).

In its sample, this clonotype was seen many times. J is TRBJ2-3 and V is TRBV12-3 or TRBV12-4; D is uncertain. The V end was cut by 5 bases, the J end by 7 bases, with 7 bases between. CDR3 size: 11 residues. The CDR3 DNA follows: TGTGCCAGCAGTCTTACTTATACGCAGTATTTT. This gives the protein CASSLTYTQYF.

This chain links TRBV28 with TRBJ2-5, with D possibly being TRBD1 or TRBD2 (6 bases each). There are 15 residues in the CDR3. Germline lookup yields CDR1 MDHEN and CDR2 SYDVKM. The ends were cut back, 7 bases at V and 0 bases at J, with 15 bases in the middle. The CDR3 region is CASNSWGADQETQYF. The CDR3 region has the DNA TGTGCCAGCAATTCGTGGGGGGCGGACCAAGAGACCCAGTACTTC.

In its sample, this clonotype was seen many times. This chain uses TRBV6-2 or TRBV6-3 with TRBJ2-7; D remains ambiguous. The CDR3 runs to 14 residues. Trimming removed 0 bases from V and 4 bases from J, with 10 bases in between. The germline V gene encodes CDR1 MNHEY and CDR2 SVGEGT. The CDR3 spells CASSYSSSLYEQYF. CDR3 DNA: TGTGCCAGCAGTTACTCATCCAGTTTATACGAGCAGTACTTC.

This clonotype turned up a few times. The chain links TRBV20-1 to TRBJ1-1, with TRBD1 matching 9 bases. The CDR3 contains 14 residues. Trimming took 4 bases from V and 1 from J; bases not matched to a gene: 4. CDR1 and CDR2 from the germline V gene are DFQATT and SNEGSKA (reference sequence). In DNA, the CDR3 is TGCAGTGCTAAACAGGGGGCGCCGAACACTGAAGCTTTCTTT. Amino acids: CSAKQGAPNTEAFF.

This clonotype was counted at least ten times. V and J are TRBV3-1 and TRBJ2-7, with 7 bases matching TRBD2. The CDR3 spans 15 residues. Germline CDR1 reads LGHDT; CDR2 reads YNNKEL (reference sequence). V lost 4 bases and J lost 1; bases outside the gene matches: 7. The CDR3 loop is CASSLEPAGSYEQYF. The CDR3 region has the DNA TGTGCCAGCAGCCTAGAGCCAGCGGGGTCCTACGAGCAGTACTTC.

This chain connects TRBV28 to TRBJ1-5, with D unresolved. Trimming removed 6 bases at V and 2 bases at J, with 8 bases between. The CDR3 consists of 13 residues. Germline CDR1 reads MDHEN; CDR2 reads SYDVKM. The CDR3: CASRPAGNQPQHF. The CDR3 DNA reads TGTGCCAGCAGACCCGCGGGCAATCAGCCCCAGCATTTT. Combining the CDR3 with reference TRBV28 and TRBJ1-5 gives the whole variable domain DVKVTQSSRYLVKRTGEKVFLECVQDMDHENMFWYRQDPGLGLRLIYFSYDVKMKEKGDIPEGYSVSREKKERFSLILESASTNQTSMYLCASRPAGNQPQHFGDGTRLSIL.

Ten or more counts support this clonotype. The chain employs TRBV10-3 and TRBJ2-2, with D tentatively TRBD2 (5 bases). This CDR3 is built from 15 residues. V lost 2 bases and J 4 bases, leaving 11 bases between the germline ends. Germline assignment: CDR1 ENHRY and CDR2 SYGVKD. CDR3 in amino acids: CAISEKRAGTGELFF. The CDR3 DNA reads TGTGCCATCAGTGAGAAAAGGGCGGGCACCGGGGAGCTGTTTTTT.

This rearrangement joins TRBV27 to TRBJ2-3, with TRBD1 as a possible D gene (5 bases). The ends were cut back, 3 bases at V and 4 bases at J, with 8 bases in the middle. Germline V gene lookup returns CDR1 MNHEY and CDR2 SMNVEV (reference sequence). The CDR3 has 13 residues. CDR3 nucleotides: TGTGCCAGCAGTTTCAGGGAAGCAGATACGCAGTATTTT. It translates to CASSFREADTQYF.

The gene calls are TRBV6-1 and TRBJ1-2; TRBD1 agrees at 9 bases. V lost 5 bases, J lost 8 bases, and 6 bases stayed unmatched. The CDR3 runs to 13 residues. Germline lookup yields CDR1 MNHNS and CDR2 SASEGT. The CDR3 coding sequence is TGTGCCAGCAGTCGACGACAGGGGGAAGGCTACACCTTC. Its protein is CASSRRQGEGYTF.

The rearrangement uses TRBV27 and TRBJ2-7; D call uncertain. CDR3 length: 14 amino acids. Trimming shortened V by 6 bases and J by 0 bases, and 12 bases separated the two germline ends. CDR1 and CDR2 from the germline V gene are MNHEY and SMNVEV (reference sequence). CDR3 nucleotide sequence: TGTGCCAGCAGATTTTCCCGAGACTCCTACGAGCAGTACTTC. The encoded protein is CASRFSRDSYEQYF.

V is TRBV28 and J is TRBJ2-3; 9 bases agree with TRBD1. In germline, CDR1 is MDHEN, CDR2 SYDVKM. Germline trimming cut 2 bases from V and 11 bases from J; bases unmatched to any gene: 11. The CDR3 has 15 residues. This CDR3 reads CASSLRDRARSGQYF. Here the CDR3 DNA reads TGTGCCAGCAGTTTACGGGACAGGGCCCGCAGTGGGCAGTATTTT.

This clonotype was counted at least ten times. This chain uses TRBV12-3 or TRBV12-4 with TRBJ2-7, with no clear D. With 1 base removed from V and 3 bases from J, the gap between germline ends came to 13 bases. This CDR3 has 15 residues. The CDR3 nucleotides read TGTGCCAGCAGTTTAGGGGATCAACCACTCTACGAGCAGTACTTC. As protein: CASSLGDQPLYEQYF.

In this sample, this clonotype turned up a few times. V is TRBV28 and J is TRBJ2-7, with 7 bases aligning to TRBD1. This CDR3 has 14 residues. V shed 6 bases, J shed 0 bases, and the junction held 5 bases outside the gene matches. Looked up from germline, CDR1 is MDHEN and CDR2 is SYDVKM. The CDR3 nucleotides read TGTGCCAGCAGATCCGGACAGGACTCCTACGAGCAGTACTTC. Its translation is CASRSGQDSYEQYF.

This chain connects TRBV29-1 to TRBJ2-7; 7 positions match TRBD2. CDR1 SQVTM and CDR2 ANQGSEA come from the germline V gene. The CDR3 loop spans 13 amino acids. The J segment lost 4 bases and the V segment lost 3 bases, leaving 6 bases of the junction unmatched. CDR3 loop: CSVESGTKYEQYF. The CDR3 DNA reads TGCAGCGTTGAGTCTGGGACTAAATACGAGCAGTACTTC.

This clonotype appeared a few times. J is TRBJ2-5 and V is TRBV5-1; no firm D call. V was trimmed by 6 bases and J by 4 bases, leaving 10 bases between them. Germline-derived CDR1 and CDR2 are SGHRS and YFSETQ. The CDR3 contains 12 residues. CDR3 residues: CASTEAGETQYF. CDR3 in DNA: TGCGCCAGCACCGAGGCAGGAGAGACCCAGTACTTC.

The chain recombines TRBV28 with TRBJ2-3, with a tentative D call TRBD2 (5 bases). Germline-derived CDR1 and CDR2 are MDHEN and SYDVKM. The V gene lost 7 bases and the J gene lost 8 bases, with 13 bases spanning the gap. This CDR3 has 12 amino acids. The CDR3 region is CASTPPRGTQYF. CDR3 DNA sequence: TGTGCCAGCACCCCCCCTCGGGGTACGCAGTATTTT. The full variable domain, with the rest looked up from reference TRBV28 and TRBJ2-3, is DVKVTQSSRYLVKRTGEKVFLECVQDMDHENMFWYRQDPGLGLRLIYFSYDVKMKEKGDIPEGYSVSREKKERFSLILESASTNQTSMYLCASTPPRGTQYFGPGTRLTVL.

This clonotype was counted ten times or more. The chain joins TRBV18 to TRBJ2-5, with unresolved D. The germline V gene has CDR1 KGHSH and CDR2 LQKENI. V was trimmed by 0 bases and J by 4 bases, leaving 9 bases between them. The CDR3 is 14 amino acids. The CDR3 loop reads CASSPPSNGETQYF. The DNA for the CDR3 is TGTGCCAGCTCACCACCCAGCAACGGAGAGACCCAGTACTTC.

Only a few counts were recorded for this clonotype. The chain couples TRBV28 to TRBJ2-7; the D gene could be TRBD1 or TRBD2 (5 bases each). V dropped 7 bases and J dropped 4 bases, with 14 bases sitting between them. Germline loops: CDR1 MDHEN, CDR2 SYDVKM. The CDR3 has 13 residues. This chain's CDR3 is CASTRPGRYEQYF. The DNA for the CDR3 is TGTGCCAGCACCCGTCCGGGGCGGTACGAGCAGTACTTC.